This is a list of T cell receptor beta chains from one sample in a study of shared clonotypes between healthy human individuals. Here immunoSEQ multiplex PCR was the method, and the copy in TCRdb shows in-frame clones only, minus some. There are roughly 640,000 clones in the sample; 95% to 98% occur only once, and less than 0.065% lies in the top ten. Sequencing was done on a sample of naive CD4+ T cells sorted from blood. Receptor source: a woman aged 30 to 39 in good health. The CDR3 runs from the conserved cysteine through the conserved F or W. The D gene is left open where the match is weak. Clone size is not always given. Where it is, it says once, few, many or a class for expanded clones.

d_gene: .
abundance: .
j_gene: TRBJ1-1
v_gene: TRBV10-1
CDR3nt: TGCGCCAGCAGTGAACAGAGGAACACTGAAGCTTTCTTT
CDR3aa: CASSEQRNTEAFF

d_gene: .
abundance: .
j_gene: TRBJ2-5
v_gene: TRBV7-6
CDR3nt: TGTGCCAGCAGCTTAGAGGAGATTGTTGGCCTGCCAGGGACCCAGTACTTC
CDR3aa: CASSLEEIVGLPGTQYF

d_gene: .
abundance: once
j_gene: TRBJ2-6
v_gene: TRBV18
CDR3nt: TGTGCCAGCTCACCACCGCGAGGGTGGTCTGGGGCCAACGTCCTGACTTTC
CDR3aa: CASSPPRGWSGANVLTF

d_gene: TRBD1
abundance: .
j_gene: TRBJ2-2
v_gene: TRBV19
CDR3nt: TGTGCCAGTAGGAGACAGGGGGAAGCCGGGGAGCTGTTTTTT
CDR3aa: CASRRQGEAGELFF

d_gene: TRBD2
abundance: .
j_gene: TRBJ2-7
v_gene: TRBV6-6
CDR3nt: TGTGCCACTACAACCGGGACTAGTGCCTACGAGCAGTACTTC
CDR3aa: CATTTGTSAYEQYF

d_gene: TRBD2
abundance: .
j_gene: TRBJ2-1
v_gene: TRBV5-5
CDR3nt: TGTGCCAGCAGCTTTGGGACTAGGGGAAATGAGCAGTTCTTC
CDR3aa: CASSFGTRGNEQFF

d_gene: TRBD1
abundance: .
j_gene: TRBJ1-3
v_gene: TRBV19
CDR3nt: TGTGCCAGTAGTATGGGGACAGTCGGTGGAAACACCATATATTTT
CDR3aa: CASSMGTVGGNTIYF

d_gene: TRBD1
abundance: once
j_gene: TRBJ1-1
v_gene: TRBV18
CDR3nt: TGTGCCAGCTCACCCCTCGGGACAGCGCTGTCCAAGGGCACTGAAGCTTTCTTT
CDR3aa: CASSPLGTALSKGTEAFF

d_gene: TRBD1
abundance: .
j_gene: TRBJ1-4
v_gene: TRBV2
CDR3nt: TGTGCCAGCGGGACAGGGCACCTCTTAAAACTGTTTTTT
CDR3aa: CASGTGHLLKLFF

d_gene: .
abundance: .
j_gene: TRBJ1-2
v_gene: TRBV21-1
CDR3nt: TGTGCCAGCAGCAAGGTTCAGGCAGGGTTAGACTATGGCTACACCTTC
CDR3aa: CASSKVQAGLDYGYTF

d_gene: .
abundance: .
j_gene: TRBJ2-7
v_gene: TRBV5-1
CDR3nt: TGCGCCAGCAGCTTGTCTCCGGGGAAGGGGTCATACGAGCAGTACTTC
CDR3aa: CASSLSPGKGSYEQYF

d_gene: .
abundance: once
j_gene: TRBJ2-7
v_gene: TRBV27
CDR3nt: TGTGCCAGCAGTTTGCAGGGAGGCCTCTCCTACGAGCAGTACTTC
CDR3aa: CASSLQGGLSYEQYF

d_gene: .
abundance: .
j_gene: TRBJ1-1
v_gene: TRBV28
CDR3nt: TGTGCCAGCAGAATATCTGGATGGGGGAACACTGAAGCTTTCTTT
CDR3aa: CASRISGWGNTEAFF

d_gene: TRBD2
abundance: .
j_gene: TRBJ2-7
v_gene: TRBV6-1
CDR3nt: TGTGCCAGCAGTGATAGACTAGCGGGAGAGTACGAGCAGTACTTC
CDR3aa: CASSDRLAGEYEQYF

d_gene: .
abundance: .
j_gene: TRBJ2-4
v_gene: TRBV6-1
CDR3nt: TGTGCCAGCAGTGAAGCCGTTACATTTCCTCTAGCCAAAAACATTCAGTACTTC
CDR3aa: CASSEAVTFPLAKNIQYF

d_gene: .
abundance: .
j_gene: TRBJ1-5
v_gene: TRBV2
CDR3nt: TGTGCCAGCAGTCACGCGGGGCAGAGTGTAAGAAGCAATCAGCCCCAGCATTTT
CDR3aa: CASSHAGQSVRSNQPQHF